Listed here are 17 T cell receptor beta chains from one sample, sequenced in a study of blood T cell repertoires in COVID-19 (dated by TCRdb to the early 2020s). The library was prepared using the immunoSEQ multiplex PCR assay. TCRdb's version of the immuneACCESS table is confined to in-frame rearrangements and falls short of the full clone set. An unresolved V gene accounts for under half of the shortfall where checked; the remainder is of unknown origin. For this sample the table gives around 21,000 clones, of which approximately 81% were detected only once. The ten largest clones capture 2.5% to 4% of the sample. Sample: peripheral blood. Source of these receptors: a man in his forties with acute or convalescent COVID-19.

The sample holds a few counts of this clone. The chain is built from TRBV2 and TRBJ1-5; no clear D. Trimming shortened V by 4 bases and J by 0 bases, and 13 bases separated the two germline ends. The length of the CDR3 is 16 residues. From germline, CDR1 is SNHLY and CDR2 FYNNEI. The CDR3 is CASSVLARNSNQPQHF. DNA of the CDR3: TGTGCCAGCAGTGTCTTGGCAAGAAATAGCAATCAGCCCCAGCATTTT.

This clone was observed a handful of times. The rearrangement joins TRBV7-9 to TRBJ2-1; TRBD1 matches 10 bases. Germline CDR1 is SEHNR and CDR2 is FQNEAQ (reference sequence). Trimming removed 4 bases from V and 5 bases from J; junction bases left unmatched: 5. The CDR3 loop spans 15 amino acids. The CDR3 nucleotides are TGTGCCAGCAGCTGGGGACAGGGGTTGGACAATGAGCAGTTCTTC. It translates to CASSWGQGLDNEQFF.

This clone was counted a few times. The chain couples TRBV19 to TRBJ1-1; possible D gene TRBD1, 5 bases. The CDR3 sequence is 14 residues long. Germline lookup yields CDR1 LNHDA and CDR2 SQIVND (reference sequence). The germline V and J ends were trimmed by 7 bases and 2 bases, with 14 bases remaining between them. The CDR3: CASIRREENTEAFF. The CDR3 nucleotides are TGTGCCAGTATCCGCAGGGAGGAAAACACTGAAGCTTTCTTT.

The gene calls are TRBV18 and TRBJ2-7; TRBD1 is a possible D gene (6 bases). Germline-derived CDR1 and CDR2 are KGHSH and LQKENI. V lost 0 bases to trimming and J lost 2 bases, with 8 bases between them. CDR3 length: 14 residues. The CDR3 here is CASSPPGATYEQYF. In nucleotides, the CDR3 is TGTGCCAGCTCACCACCGGGGGCTACCTACGAGCAGTACTTC.

This chain uses TRBV21-1 with TRBJ2-1; the D call TRBD2 from the table was never checked on the DNA. TRBV21-1 is shown as a pseudogene. This CDR3 region has 13 residues. This chain's CDR3 is CASSRTTSGEQFF. The DNA for the CDR3 is TGTGCCAGCAGCAGGACCACTAGCGGGGAGCAGTTCTTC.

The chain employs TRBV4-1 and TRBJ2-7; 11 bases map to TRBD2. The ends lost 4 bases at V and 3 bases at J; junction bases unmatched: 5. The germline V gene has CDR1 MGHRA and CDR2 YSYEKL. The CDR3 is 15 residues long. Here the CDR3 reads CASSRSGTSGYEQYF. The CDR3 DNA follows: TGCGCCAGCAGCCGCTCAGGGACTAGCGGCTACGAGCAGTACTTC.

The chain joins TRBV7-9 to TRBJ1-2; 9 bases agree with TRBD1. The CDR3 consists of 14 residues. Germline loops: CDR1 SEHNR, CDR2 FQNEAQ (reference sequence). Unmatched junction bases numbered 5, after V lost 5 bases and J lost 4 bases. CDR3 region: CASSNDRGGYGYTF. The DNA of the CDR3 is TGTGCCAGCAGCAACGACAGGGGGGGCTATGGCTACACCTTC.

V is TRBV5-6 and J is TRBJ1-6; D is perhaps TRBD1 (6 bases). The CDR3 length is 16 residues. V dropped 4 bases and J dropped 10 bases, with 21 bases sitting between them. From germline, CDR1 is SGHDT and CDR2 YYEEEE. CDR3: CASSPNTGGQDSPLHF. DNA of the CDR3: TGTGCCAGCAGCCCAAACACGGGGGGGCAGGACTCACCCCTCCACTTT.

The chain has TRBV13 and TRBJ1-2, with 10 positions matching TRBD1. The germline V gene encodes CDR1 PRHDT and CDR2 FYEKMQ (reference sequence). This CDR3 comprises 14 residues. V trimming: 3 bases; J trimming: 7 bases; junction bases outside the gene matches: 5. CDR3 region: CASSFDRGRAGYTF. The CDR3 bases are TGTGCCAGCAGCTTTGACAGGGGGCGCGCTGGCTACACCTTC.

The rearrangement joins TRBV20-1 to TRBJ2-3; 12 bases agree with TRBD2. J gave up 5 bases and V 3 bases, and 12 bases lay outside the gene matches. In germline, CDR1 is DFQATT, CDR2 SNEGSKA (reference sequence). CDR3 length: 17 amino acids. The chain's CDR3 is CSASEERGLAGVDTQYF. As DNA, the CDR3 is TGCAGTGCTAGTGAGGAAAGGGGACTAGCGGGCGTAGATACGCAGTATTTT.

This chain joins TRBV5-6 and TRBJ2-7; D might be TRBD1 (6 bases). Per the germline V gene, CDR1 is SGHDT and CDR2 is YYEEEE. V was trimmed by 0 bases and J by 7 bases, leaving 11 bases between them. The CDR3 consists of 13 residues. The CDR3 coding sequence is TGTGCCAGCAGCTTGGTCGCAGGGGAAGAGCAGTACTTC. It yields the protein CASSLVAGEEQYF.

DNA for the CDR3: TGTGCCAGCAGCTTAGGTGGGGGGAACCAAGAGACCCAGTACTTC. Amino acid sequence: CASSLGGGNQETQYF. The rearrangement links TRBV7-9 to TRBJ2-5; D perhaps matches TRBD2 (6 bases). Deletions cut 1 base from V and 0 bases from J, with 9 bases between. The CDR3 runs 15 residues. Germline V gene sequence: CDR1 SEHNR, CDR2 FQNEAQ (reference sequence). The entire variable domain, with the rest obtained from reference TRBV7-9 and TRBJ2-5, is as follows: DTGVSQNPRHKITKRGQNVTFRCDPISEHNRLYWYRQTLGQGPEFLTYFQNEAQLEKSRLLSDRFSAERPKGSFSTLEIQRTEQGDSAMYLCASSLGGGNQETQYFGPGTRLLVL.

The CDR3 bases are TGTGCCAGCTCACTACAGGTCCCCTCCTACAATGAGCAGTTCTTC. Its translation is CASSLQVPSYNEQFF. V is TRBV18 and J is TRBJ2-1; weak D call: TRBD1 (5 bases). CDR1 is KGHSH, CDR2 LQKENI, per germline. Trimming pared 4 bases from V and 0 bases from J, leaving 10 bases between. CDR3 length: 15 residues.

V usage is TRBV6-2 or TRBV6-3 and J usage is TRBJ2-7; D is perhaps TRBD1 (5 bases). The CDR3 spans 16 residues. V was pared by 6 bases and J by 7 bases, with 25 bases between. Germline values: CDR1 MNHEY, CDR2 SVGEGT. CDR3 nucleotide sequence: TGTGCCAGCAGCCGCCAGACCTGGGCAGGGTCCGGGGAGCAGTACTTC. Protein product: CASSRQTWAGSGEQYF.

This clone was detected only a few times. This chain uses TRBV19 with TRBJ1-1, with 7 bases aligning to TRBD1. Germline V gene sequence: CDR1 LNHDA, CDR2 SQIVND (reference sequence). The CDR3 loop spans 13 amino acids. Losses at the gene ends were 5 bases for V and 8 bases for J; bases not matched to a gene: 8. In DNA form, the CDR3 reads TGTGCCAGTAGTCTTACAACAGGGGCGGAAGCTTTCTTT. Its protein is CASSLTTGAEAFF.

The chain has TRBV5-1 and TRBJ2-1, with D possibly matching TRBD1 (6 bases). The CDR3 is made up of 14 amino acids. V lost 5 bases to trimming and J lost 9 bases, with 18 bases between them. The germline CDR1 and CDR2 sequences are SGHRS and YFSETQ. Here the CDR3 reads CASSIGVPTGEQFF. CDR3 DNA: TGCGCCAGCAGTATAGGGGTTCCGACAGGTGAGCAGTTCTTC. The complete variable domain, with remaining parts taken from reference TRBV5-1 and TRBJ2-1, reads KAGVTQTPRYLIKTRGQQVTLSCSPISGHRSVSWYQQTPGQGLQFLFEYFSETQRNKGNFPGRFSGRQFSNSRSEMNVSTLELGDSALYLCASSIGVPTGEQFFGPGTRLTVL.

This chain uses TRBV19 with TRBJ1-5; no definite D call. Trimming shortened V by 3 bases and J by 2 bases, and 8 bases separated the two germline ends. The CDR3 runs 14 residues. Germline CDR1 is LNHDA and CDR2 is SQIVND (reference sequence). CDR3 residues: CASSIRGGNQPQHF. The CDR3 nucleotides are TGTGCCAGTAGTATTCGGGGTGGCAATCAGCCCCAGCATTTT.